This TCR beta chain was identified in a study of sequential checkpoint blockade in melanoma. As for the study in general: Arm A got nivolumab then ipilimumab; arm B the reverse, 1:1.

General study results and limits: Clinical benefit was about 30 times likelier when tumor T-cell fraction and clonality increased.

The treatment is: randomized to nivolumab then ipilimumab (arm A) or the reverse (arm B). This clone was detected only a few times. Its antigen is still unknown. The CDR3 is 16 residues long. V trimming: 1 base; J trimming: 1 base; junction bases outside the gene matches: 6. The germline gives CDR1 SGHNT, CDR2 YENEEA. Clones were read by immunoSEQ multiplex PCR, and TCRdb kept only the in-frame ones, dropping some. The table lists 35,000 to 40,000 clones, roughly a third of them singletons. This rearrangement joins TRBV11-3 to TRBJ1-1, with 7 positions matching TRBD1. The specimen comprised tumor tissue (inferred from file names), sampled from a patient given nivolumab and ipilimumab in sequence. This TCR was sampled from a human donor with melanoma. The CDR3 sequence: CASSLGVGQPNTEAFF. CDR3 in DNA: TGTGCCAGCAGCTTAGGTGTGGGACAGCCGAACACTGAAGCTTTCTTT. Variable domain in full (rest from reference TRBV11-3 and TRBJ1-1): EAGVVQSPRYKIIEKKQPVAFWCNPISGHNTLYWYLQNLGQGPELLIRYENEEAVDDSQLPKDRFSAERLKGVDSTLKIQPAELGDSAVYLCASSLGVGQPNTEAFFGQGTRLTVV.